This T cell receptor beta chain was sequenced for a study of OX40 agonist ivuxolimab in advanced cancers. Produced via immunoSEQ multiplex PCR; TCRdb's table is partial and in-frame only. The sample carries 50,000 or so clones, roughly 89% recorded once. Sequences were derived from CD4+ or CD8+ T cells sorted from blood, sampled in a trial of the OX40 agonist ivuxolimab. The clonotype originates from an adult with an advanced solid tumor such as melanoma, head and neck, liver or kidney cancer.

The CDR3 loop reads CSVQRNTEAFF. The DNA of the CDR3 is TGCAGCGTGCAGAGAAACACTGAAGCTTTCTTT. The rearrangement joins TRBV29-1 to TRBJ1-1; D gene ambiguous. Germline V CDR1 and CDR2: SQVTM, ANQGSEA. V lost 6 bases to trimming and J lost 2 bases, with 7 bases between them. This CDR3 has 11 amino acids.